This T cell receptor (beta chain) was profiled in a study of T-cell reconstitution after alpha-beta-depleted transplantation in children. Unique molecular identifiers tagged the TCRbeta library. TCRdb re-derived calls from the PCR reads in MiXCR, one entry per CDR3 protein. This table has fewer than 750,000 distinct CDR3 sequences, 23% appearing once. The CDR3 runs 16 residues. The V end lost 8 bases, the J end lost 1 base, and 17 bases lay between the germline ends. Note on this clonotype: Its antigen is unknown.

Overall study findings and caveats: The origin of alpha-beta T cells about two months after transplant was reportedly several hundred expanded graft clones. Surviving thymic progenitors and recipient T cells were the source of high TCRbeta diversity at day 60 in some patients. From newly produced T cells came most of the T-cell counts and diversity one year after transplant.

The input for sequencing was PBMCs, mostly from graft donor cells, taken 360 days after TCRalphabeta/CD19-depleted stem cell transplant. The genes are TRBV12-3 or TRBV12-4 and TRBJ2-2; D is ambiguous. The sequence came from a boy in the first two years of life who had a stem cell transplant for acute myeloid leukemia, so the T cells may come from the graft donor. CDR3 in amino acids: CASSPLGGLNTGELFF. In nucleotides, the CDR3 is TGTGCCAGCTCTCCCTTGGGTGGATTGAACACCGGGGAGCTGTTTTTT.